The rows below give T cell receptor beta chains drawn from one sample of a study of blood T cell repertoires in COVID-19. Data came from immunoSEQ multiplex PCR; TCRdb stores just in-frame clones and leaves some out. The sample lists under 200,000 clones, approximately 90% occurring once. Sequenced material: peripheral blood. The source of these receptors is a man aged 18 to 30 with acute or convalescent COVID-19. Both conserved end residues are part of each CDR3. The D gene is left open where the match is weak. Clone size, where shown, is once, few, many, or a class for clones that have expanded.

V gene	D gene	clone size	J gene	CDR3 protein	CDR3 DNA
TRBV11-2	.	.	TRBJ2-1	CASSPYWGGAHNEQFF	TGTGCCAGCAGCCCCTATTGGGGAGGAGCCCACAATGAGCAGTTCTTC
TRBV30	.	.	TRBJ1-1	CAWSLAENTEAFF	TGTGCCTGGAGCCTGGCGGAGAACACTGAAGCTTTCTTT
TRBV12-5	.	once	TRBJ2-1	CASGHGLYNEQFF	TGTGCTAGTGGGCATGGACTCTACAATGAGCAGTTCTTC
TRBV7-8	TRBD1	.	TRBJ1-1	CASSLLLGQGNTEAFF	TGTGCCAGCAGCTTACTTTTAGGACAGGGAAACACTGAAGCTTTCTTT
TRBV2	.	.	TRBJ2-1	CASREDRYNEQFF	TGTGCCAGCAGGGAGGACAGATACAATGAGCAGTTCTTC
TRBV4-1	.	.	TRBJ1-1	CASSPLEVRLNTEAFF	TGCGCCAGCAGTCCCCTCGAGGTGCGGTTGAACACTGAAGCTTTCTTT
TRBV3-1/TRBV3-2	.	.	TRBJ1-5	CASSREPDQPQHF	TGTGCCAGCAGCCGAGAGCCAGATCAGCCCCAGCATTTT
TRBV5-1	TRBD2	.	TRBJ2-5	CASSLVGLAGGPGQETQYF	TGCGCCAGCAGCTTGGTGGGACTAGCGGGAGGGCCGGGGCAAGAGACCCAGTACTTC
TRBV15	.	.	TRBJ1-2	CATSRDGTNYGYTF	TGTGCCACCAGCAGAGACGGTACCAACTATGGCTACACCTTC
TRBV5-6	.	.	TRBJ1-5	CASSPRRFGGNQPQHF	TGTGCCAGCAGCCCCCGACGGTTCGGGGGCAATCAGCCCCAGCATTTT
TRBV19	TRBD2	.	TRBJ2-2	CASRLYGGLAGVSKEEGELFF	TGTGCCAGTAGGCTGTATGGAGGACTAGCGGGAGTAAGTAAGGAGGAAGGGGAGCTGTTTTTT
TRBV2	.	.	TRBJ1-5	CASSEGVRGGHSNQPQHF	TGTGCCAGCAGTGAAGGAGTTAGAGGGGGACATAGCAATCAGCCCCAGCATTTT
TRBV5-1	TRBD2	.	TRBJ2-1	CASSFSLAGGNEQFF	TGCGCCAGCAGCTTTTCGCTAGCGGGAGGCAATGAGCAGTTCTTC
TRBV9	.	.	TRBJ2-7	CASSVSGATYEQYF	TGTGCCAGCAGCGTATCCGGAGCTACCTACGAGCAGTACTTC
TRBV27	TRBD2	.	TRBJ2-7	CASRRASGGVEQYF	TGTGCCAGCAGGCGGGCTAGCGGGGGCGTCGAGCAGTACTTC
TRBV6-5	TRBD1	.	TRBJ2-7	CASRYTGTGSYEQYF	TGTGCCAGCAGGTATACCGGGACAGGGTCCTACGAGCAGTACTTC
TRBV19	.	.	TRBJ2-5	CASSPGETQYF	TGTGCCAGTAGCCCAGGAGAGACCCAGTACTTC
TRBV3-1/TRBV3-2	.	.	TRBJ2-7	CASGSLGKRQYF	TGTGCCAGCGGCTCTTTGGGCAAGAGGCAGTACTTC
TRBV5-1	TRBD1	.	TRBJ1-1	CASSSPGTGTEAFF	TGCGCCAGCAGCTCCCCAGGGACAGGCACTGAAGCTTTCTTT
TRBV11-2	TRBD1	.	TRBJ2-7	CASSLIGTGTGANEQYF	TGTGCCAGCAGCCTGATAGGAACCGGGACAGGGGCGAACGAGCAGTACTTC
TRBV6-5	TRBD1	.	TRBJ1-5	CASRSGQRGNQPQHF	TGTGCCAGCAGATCGGGACAGAGAGGCAATCAGCCCCAGCATTTT
TRBV7-8	.	.	TRBJ1-3	CASSPPQHSGNTIYF	TGTGCCAGCAGCCCACCTCAACACTCTGGAAACACCATATATTTT
TRBV3-1/TRBV3-2	.	once	TRBJ2-4	CASSQAGKRAKNIQYF	TGTGCCAGCAGCCAGGCAGGGAAAAGGGCCAAAAACATTCAGTACTTC
TRBV9	.	.	TRBJ2-3	CASSVGGSTDTQYF	TGTGCCAGCAGCGTAGGAGGGAGCACAGATACGCAGTATTTT
TRBV14	TRBD1	.	TRBJ2-7	CASSPGQVTYEQYF	TGTGCCAGCAGCCCCGGACAGGTTACCTACGAGCAGTACTTC